A single sample gave rise to the 24 T cell receptor beta chains below, sequenced in a study of blood T cell repertoires in COVID-19. Some clones are missing from TCRdb's copy, which holds only in-frame ones; the method was immunoSEQ multiplex PCR. The sample yields roughly 100,000 clones, around 90% seen once. Source material: peripheral blood. The receptor set was obtained from a woman between 55 and 75 years old with acute or convalescent COVID-19.

The chain couples TRBV23-1 to TRBJ2-7; TRBD2 matches 15 bases. TRBV23-1 qualifies as an ORF whose function is uncertain. J lost 6 bases, V lost 2 bases, and 11 bases had no gene match. This CDR3 is built from 18 residues. This CDR3 reads CASSQGGLAGGPGREQYV. CDR3 DNA sequence: TGCGCCAGCAGTCAAGGGGGACTAGCGGGAGGACCGGGACGCGAGCAGTACGTC.

The chain employs TRBV10-3 and TRBJ1-3, with a possible D match to TRBD1 (6 bases). The CDR3 length is 15 residues. Germline values: CDR1 ENHRY, CDR2 SYGVKD. V dropped 6 bases and J dropped 0 bases, with 12 bases sitting between them. CDR3 amino acids: CAIRPWGLSGNTIYF. The CDR3 nucleotides are TGTGCCATCAGGCCTTGGGGGCTCTCTGGAAACACCATATATTTT.

The V call is TRBV2, the J call TRBJ1-4; the D is unclear. The CDR3 consists of 12 residues. Per the germline V gene, CDR1 is SNHLY and CDR2 is FYNNEI. V was clipped by 8 bases and J by 10 bases, with 14 bases between them. The CDR3 loop reads CASRQEGGKLFF. The CDR3 nucleotides read TGTGCCAGCCGCCAAGAAGGAGGAAAACTGTTTTTT.

This chain joins TRBV27 and TRBJ2-3; 8 nucleotides agree with TRBD1. Germline V gives CDR1 MNHEY, CDR2 SMNVEV (reference sequence). CDR3 length: 15 amino acids. Germline trimming cut 3 bases from V and 4 bases from J; bases unmatched to any gene: 6. In nucleotides, the CDR3 is TGTGCCAGCAGTTTCTCAGGGGGCGCGGCAGATACGCAGTATTTT. Residues: CASSFSGGAADTQYF.

This clone has a handful of counts. V usage is TRBV4-1 and J usage is TRBJ1-3, with 8 bases identical to TRBD1. The CDR3 consists of 17 residues. CDR1 is MGHRA, CDR2 YSYEKL, per germline. Germline trimming cut 0 bases from V and 3 bases from J; bases unmatched to any gene: 7. The CDR3 coding sequence is TGCGCCAGCAGCCAAGATGGCAGGGGGCTTGTTGGAAACACCATATATTTT. This codes for CASSQDGRGLVGNTIYF.

The chain joins TRBV3-1 (or the pseudogene TRBV3-2) to TRBJ2-1; TRBD2 matches 12 bases. CDR1 LGHDT and CDR2 YNNKEL come from the germline V gene (reference sequence). Trimming at V came to 5 bases and at J to 5 bases, leaving 7 bases not matched to a gene. There are 16 residues in the CDR3. Here the CDR3 DNA reads TGTGCCAGCAGCTCAAGGACTAGCGGGGCTAACAATGAGCAGTTCTTC. Protein product: CASSSRTSGANNEQFF.

This clone has more than one count but fewer than ten. CDR3 loop: CASTSGLADNEQFF. DNA for the CDR3: TGTGCCAGCACCTCCGGGCTAGCGGACAATGAGCAGTTCTTC. The J gene is TRBJ2-1, the V gene TRBV7-9; 7 bases line up with TRBD2. The CDR3 totals 14 residues. CDR1 and CDR2 from the germline V gene are SEHNR and FQNEAQ (reference sequence). V gave up 7 bases and J gave up 5 bases; unmatched junction bases: 8.

CDR3 sequence: CASSSPEKGGTEAFF. CDR3 nucleotide sequence: TGTGCCAGCAGCTCCCCCGAGAAGGGAGGTACTGAAGCTTTCTTT. The J gene is TRBJ1-1, the V gene TRBV6-5; D unclear. This CDR3 comprises 15 residues. Trimming left V 6 bases short and J 5 bases short, with 19 bases between. Germline CDR1 and CDR2: MNHEY and SVGAGI.

As to this clone: Germline and junction disagree at one end, which may indicate a read error. The V gene is TRBV3-1 (or the pseudogene TRBV3-2), the J gene TRBJ2-3; TRBD1 aligns across 10 bases. CDR3 length equals 16 residues. Germline V gene sequence: CDR1 LGHDT, CDR2 YNNKEL (reference sequence). The CDR3 sequence is CASSEDRGRFPDTQYF. The CDR3 bases are TGTGCCAGCAGCGAAGACAGGGGGCGCTTTCCAGATACGCAGTATTTT.

This rearrangement joins TRBV2 to TRBJ1-2, with TRBD1 as a possible D gene (6 bases). CDR3 length: 14 residues. Germline CDR1 reads SNHLY; CDR2 reads FYNNEI. V was trimmed by 7 bases and J by 4 bases, leaving 16 bases between them. DNA for the CDR3: TGTGCCAGCAATCCGACAGGCGTTCTCTATGGCTACACCTTC. Encoded protein: CASNPTGVLYGYTF.

V gene TRBV19 combines with J gene TRBJ1-2; 12 positions match TRBD1. The V gene end was trimmed by 11 bases and the J gene end by 6 bases; junction bases not matched to a gene: 10. This CDR3 is built from 14 residues. In germline, CDR1 is LNHDA, CDR2 SQIVND (reference sequence). The CDR3 nucleotides are TGTGCCGGCCGGGACAGGGGGCGAGACGATGGCTACACCTTC. It codes for CAGRDRGRDDGYTF. Together with reference TRBV19 and TRBJ1-2, the CDR3 gives the full variable domain: DGGITQSPKYLFRKEGQNVTLSCEQNLNHDAMYWYRQDPGQGLRLIYYSQIVNDFQKGDIAEGYSVSREKKESFPLTVTSAQKNPTAFYLCAGRDRGRDDGYTFGSGTRLTVV.

This chain uses TRBV10-3 with TRBJ1-4, with TRBD1 matching over 10 bases. Germline loops: CDR1 ENHRY, CDR2 SYGVKD. The ends lost 6 bases at V and 5 bases at J; junction bases unmatched: 3. The CDR3 is 14 amino acids. The CDR3 nucleotides are TGTGCCATCAGCCCGGGACAGGGGAATGAAAAACTGTTTTTT. This codes for CAISPGQGNEKLFF.

The chain carries TRBV11-3 and TRBJ1-1, with 9 bases identical to TRBD1. The junction had 3 bases not matched to a gene; V was cut back by 3 bases and J by 4 bases. Germline V gene sequence: CDR1 SGHNT, CDR2 YENEEA. The length of the CDR3 is 14 residues. The CDR3 protein is CASSFTGGLTEAFF. DNA for the CDR3: TGTGCCAGCAGCTTTACAGGGGGCCTCACTGAAGCTTTCTTT.

This chain uses TRBV3-1 (or the pseudogene TRBV3-2) with TRBJ1-5, with D perhaps matching TRBD1 (6 bases). V was pared by 4 bases and J by 6 bases, with 10 bases between. The CDR3 covers 13 residues. Germline V gene sequence: CDR1 LGHDT, CDR2 YNNKEL (reference sequence). CDR3 sequence (DNA): TGTGCCAGCAGCCCTAGGGGGTTTCAGCCCCAGCATTTT. This encodes CASSPRGFQPQHF.

The chain joins TRBV7-6 to TRBJ1-5, with D unresolved. Germline CDR1 is SGHVS and CDR2 is FNYEAQ. Between the trimmed V and J ends, which lost 5 bases and 4 bases, there was a span of 15 bases. This CDR3 contains 15 residues. The CDR3 coding sequence is TGTGCCAGCAGCCCCGCCCCGGGAAGGAATCAGCCCCAGCATTTT. Residues: CASSPAPGRNQPQHF. The entire variable domain, with the rest obtained from reference TRBV7-6 and TRBJ1-5, is as follows: GAGVSQSPRYKVTKRGQDVALRCDPISGHVSLYWYRQALGQGPEFLTYFNYEAQQDKSGLPNDRFSAERPEGSISTLTIQRTEQRDSAMYRCASSPAPGRNQPQHFGDGTRLSIL.

The rearrangement uses TRBV2 and TRBJ2-2, with 13 nucleotides matching TRBD2. Trimming at V came to 2 bases and at J to 7 bases, leaving 4 bases not matched to a gene. This CDR3 has 16 amino acids. Germline V gives CDR1 SNHLY, CDR2 FYNNEI. CDR3 sequence: CASSEQLAGGNGELFF. The DNA for the CDR3 is TGTGCCAGCAGTGAACAACTAGCGGGAGGGAACGGGGAGCTGTTTTTT.

V gene TRBV6-5 combines with J gene TRBJ1-5, with D tentatively TRBD1 (5 bases). V gave up 8 bases and J gave up 5 bases, with 19 bases separating them. Germline V CDR1 and CDR2: MNHEY, SVGAGI. The CDR3 runs 15 residues. CDR3 sequence reads: CASGQEPRADQPQHF. In DNA, the CDR3 is TGTGCCAGCGGGCAAGAGCCCAGGGCCGATCAGCCCCAGCATTTT.

The rearrangement uses TRBV2 and TRBJ1-5, with D perhaps matching TRBD1 (6 bases). The CDR3 loop spans 14 amino acids. Germline V gives CDR1 SNHLY, CDR2 FYNNEI. Trimming took 9 bases from V and 1 from J, leaving 13 bases between them. CDR3 in DNA: TGTGCCAGTAGTCAGGGGAACAGCAATCAGCCCCAGCATTTT. Amino acids: CASSQGNSNQPQHF. The variable domain in full, with the rest retrieved from reference TRBV2 and TRBJ1-5, is EPEVTQTPSHQVTQMGQEVILRCVPISNHLYFYWYRQILGQKVEFLVSFYNNEISEKSEIFDDQFSVERPDGSNFTLKIRSTKLEDSAMYFCASSQGNSNQPQHFGDGTRLSIL.

The V and J genes are TRBV7-9 and TRBJ1-1, with D maybe TRBD1 (5 bases). Per the germline V gene, CDR1 is SEHNR and CDR2 is FQNEAQ (reference sequence). This CDR3 is built from 12 residues. The V end was cut by 1 base, the J end by 6 bases, with 6 bases between. This chain's CDR3 is CASSLGGAEAFF. In DNA form, the CDR3 reads TGTGCCAGCAGCTTAGGGGGGGCTGAAGCTTTCTTT.

V usage is TRBV19 and J usage is TRBJ1-2; 9 bases match TRBD1. The junction had 4 bases not matched to a gene; V was cut back by 5 bases and J by 3 bases. The CDR3 spans 14 residues. CDR1 and CDR2 from the germline V gene are LNHDA and SQIVND (reference sequence). In nucleotides, the CDR3 is TGTGCCAGTAGTCCTGACAGGGGGTACTATGGCTACACCTTC. It specifies CASSPDRGYYGYTF.

The CDR3 DNA follows: TGTGCCAGCAGGAGAGGACAGGGAATACCTCAGCCCCAGCATTTT. Protein: CASRRGQGIPQPQHF. This sequence joins TRBV6-6 and TRBJ1-5; 8 nucleotides align to TRBD1. This CDR3 comprises 15 residues. V lost 6 bases and J lost 6; bases outside the gene matches: 10. The germline gives CDR1 MNHNY, CDR2 SVGAGI (reference sequence).

The genes are TRBV5-8 and TRBJ2-1, with 9 bases that match TRBD2. The CDR3 contains 15 residues. CDR1 is SGHTS and CDR2 is YDEGEE in the germline V gene. J was trimmed by 7 bases and V by 3 bases; bases with no gene match: 8. CDR3 in amino acids: CASSSGLREGNEQFF. CDR3 nucleotides: TGTGCCAGCAGCTCTGGCTTGCGGGAGGGGAATGAGCAGTTCTTC.

This chain uses TRBV28 with TRBJ2-7; possibly TRBD1 for D (6 bases). Looked up from germline, CDR1 is MDHEN and CDR2 is SYDVKM. Trimming cost V 3 bases and J 3 bases, with 9 bases left between them. The CDR3 covers 13 residues. The CDR3 DNA follows: TGTGCCAGCAGTTTCGGACAGTTCTACGAGCAGTACTTC. Protein: CASSFGQFYEQYF.

The V and J genes are TRBV6-1 and TRBJ1-1; 8 bases line up with TRBD1. The J segment lost 0 bases and the V segment lost 1 base, leaving 16 bases of the junction unmatched. This CDR3 region has 20 residues. CDR1 and CDR2 from the germline V gene are MNHNS and SASEGT. DNA of the CDR3: TGTGCCAGCAGTGAAGGGGACTCCTTCAGGGGGCTGAGCATGAACACTGAAGCTTTCTTT. It yields the protein CASSEGDSFRGLSMNTEAFF.